This entry lists 26 T cell receptor beta chains sequenced from one sample in a study of OX40 agonist ivuxolimab in advanced cancers. Libraries were constructed by the immunoSEQ multiplex PCR assay. As stored in TCRdb, this immuneACCESS dataset retains in-frame rearrangements with V and J assigned. A fraction of the clones does not appear; measured against another copy, unresolved V genes explain less than half of the discrepancy, and the remainder lacks a known reason. The sample profile shows about 62,000 clones; 85% of them were found once. Clones ranked in the top ten supply 3.5% to 4% of the sample. This material consisted of CD4+ or CD8+ T cells sorted from blood, taken in a trial of the OX40 agonist ivuxolimab. The receptors come from an adult with an advanced solid tumor such as melanoma, head and neck, liver or kidney cancer.

The V call is TRBV6-5, the J call TRBJ1-2; 12 nucleotides line up with TRBD1. V trimming: 6 bases; J trimming: 3 bases; junction bases outside the gene matches: 5. CDR3 length: 15 residues. CDR1 is MNHEY, CDR2 SVGAGI, per germline. CDR3 residues: CASRTGTGGDYGYTF. CDR3 sequence (DNA): TGTGCCAGCAGGACCGGGACAGGGGGCGACTATGGCTACACCTTC.

The count of this clone is one. The CDR3: CATSPRQGLSYNEQFF. CDR3 bases: TGTGCCACCAGCCCCCGACAGGGGCTTTCCTACAATGAGCAGTTCTTC. The chain joins TRBV15 to TRBJ2-1; TRBD1 aligns across 8 bases. The CDR3 has 16 residues. Germline CDR1 reads LNHNV; CDR2 reads YYDKDF (reference sequence). Trimming at V came to 5 bases and at J to 1 base, leaving 7 bases not matched to a gene.

V usage is TRBV2 and J usage is TRBJ2-2; tentative D call: TRBD1 (6 bases). Germline lookup yields CDR1 SNHLY and CDR2 FYNNEI. Trimming pared 6 bases from V and 7 bases from J, leaving 12 bases between. The CDR3 is made up of 13 amino acids. The DNA of the CDR3 is TGTGCCAGCAGCGAACAGGGAAACGGGGAGCTGTTTTTT. Translating it yields CASSEQGNGELFF. Looking up the rest from reference TRBV2 and TRBJ2-2 gives the full variable domain: EPEVTQTPSHQVTQMGQEVILRCVPISNHLYFYWYRQILGQKVEFLVSFYNNEISEKSEIFDDQFSVERPDGSNFTLKIRSTKLEDSAMYFCASSEQGNGELFFGEGSRLTVL.

The chain has TRBV7-8 and TRBJ1-4, with 9 nucleotides matching TRBD1. With 5 bases clipped from V and 8 bases from J, the junction kept 15 bases outside the gene matches. Germline CDR1 is SGHVS and CDR2 is FQNEAQ. The CDR3 spans 17 residues. The chain's CDR3 is CASSERSAGQGGEKLFF. CDR3 nucleotides: TGTGCCAGCAGCGAAAGGTCGGCGGGACAGGGTGGAGAAAAACTGTTTTTT. The whole variable domain, filled in from reference TRBV7-8 and TRBJ1-4, reads GAGVSQSPRYKVAKRGQDVALRCDPISGHVSLFWYQQALGQGPEFLTYFQNEAQLDKSGLPSDRFFAERPEGSVSTLKIQRTQQEDSAVYLCASSERSAGQGGEKLFFGSGTQLSVL.

Worth noting for this clone: Sequence at one end of the junction differs from germline and may be a read error. The V call is TRBV6-4, the J call TRBJ2-7, with 7 bases that match TRBD1. The CDR3 is made up of 10 amino acids. Germline CDR1 and CDR2: MRHNA and SNTAGT. This CDR3 reads CASSGQAVNF. CDR3 coding DNA: TGTGCCAGCAGCGGACAGGCCGTCAACTTC.

This rearrangement joins TRBV5-1 to TRBJ1-5; maybe TRBD1 (6 bases). In germline, CDR1 is SGHRS, CDR2 YFSETQ. V was clipped by 6 bases and J by 4 bases, with 44 bases between them. The CDR3 totals 24 residues. The DNA of the CDR3 is TGCGCCAGCAAAGTATTACTAGGTCTCCCTTCGCTCCCTCCGGGACATTCAGGAAATCAGCCCCAGCATTTT. It encodes CASKVLLGLPSLPPGHSGNQPQHF.

The chain links TRBV25-1 to TRBJ1-6; D not certain. The V end was cut by 3 bases, the J end by 7 bases, with 10 bases between. Germline values: CDR1 MGHDK, CDR2 SYGVNS. The CDR3 is 14 residues long. The CDR3 here is CASSEQLSNSPLHF. Here the CDR3 DNA reads TGTGCCAGCAGTGAGCAGCTCTCCAATTCACCCCTCCACTTT.

This chain joins TRBV6-1 and TRBJ1-1; D perhaps matches TRBD1 (5 bases). CDR3 length equals 14 residues. The V end lost 2 bases, the J end lost 1 base, and 8 bases lay between the germline ends. Per the germline V gene, CDR1 is MNHNS and CDR2 is SASEGT. This CDR3 is CASSEQGGNTEAFF. CDR3 in DNA: TGTGCCAGCAGTGAACAGGGAGGGAACACTGAAGCTTTCTTT.

V usage is TRBV6-5 and J usage is TRBJ1-2, with D uncertain. The CDR3 covers 13 residues. The V gene lost 5 bases and the J gene lost 3 bases, with 10 bases spanning the gap. The germline gives CDR1 MNHEY, CDR2 SVGAGI. CDR3 nucleotide sequence: TGTGCCAGCAGTCCTGGGAGCGACTATGGCTACACCTTC. This gives the protein CASSPGSDYGYTF.

This chain uses TRBV9 with TRBJ1-1; 8 nucleotides agree with TRBD1. Germline V gene data show CDR1 as SGDLS and CDR2 as YYNGEE. The CDR3 contains 17 residues. V shed 2 bases and J 4 bases; nucleotides not matched to a gene: 13. The chain's CDR3 is CASSVSQAGGLGTEAFF. The CDR3 bases are TGTGCCAGCAGCGTTTCCCAGGCAGGGGGCCTGGGCACTGAAGCTTTCTTT.

The chain recombines TRBV28 with TRBJ1-6; 7 nucleotides line up with TRBD1. The length of the CDR3 is 14 residues. Germline V lookup: CDR1 MDHEN, CDR2 SYDVKM. After removal of 6 bases from V and 7 bases from J, the junction contained 6 bases not matched to a gene. The CDR3 is CASSVTGNNSPLHF. The CDR3 bases are TGTGCCAGCAGCGTGACAGGGAACAATTCACCCCTCCACTTT. Supplemented by reference TRBV28 and TRBJ1-6, the full variable domain reads DVKVTQSSRYLVKRTGEKVFLECVQDMDHENMFWYRQDPGLGLRLIYFSYDVKMKEKGDIPEGYSVSREKKERFSLILESASTNQTSMYLCASSVTGNNSPLHFGNGTRLTVT.

The chain combines TRBV5-1 with TRBJ2-7, with TRBD1 matching over 9 bases. The CDR3 length is 16 residues. Germline V gene data show CDR1 as SGHRS and CDR2 as YFSETQ. V shed 4 bases and J 3 bases; nucleotides not matched to a gene: 11. CDR3 nucleotide sequence: TGCGCCAGCAGCGGGGGACAGGGTTCAGGCGGCTACGAGCAGTACTTC. Translating gives CASSGGQGSGGYEQYF. The variable domain in full, with the rest retrieved from reference TRBV5-1 and TRBJ2-7, is KAGVTQTPRYLIKTRGQQVTLSCSPISGHRSVSWYQQTPGQGLQFLFEYFSETQRNKGNFPGRFSGRQFSNSRSEMNVSTLELGDSALYLCASSGGQGSGGYEQYFGPGTRLTVT.

This chain joins TRBV19 and TRBJ2-3; D may be TRBD2 (5 bases). CDR1 is LNHDA and CDR2 is SQIVND in the germline V gene (reference sequence). The germline V and J ends were trimmed by 8 bases and 0 bases, with 18 bases remaining between them. The CDR3 spans 16 residues. The CDR3 loop reads CASGTWTGKSTDTQYF. Written as DNA, the CDR3 is TGTGCCAGTGGAACATGGACTGGTAAAAGCACAGATACGCAGTATTTT.

The chain carries TRBV7-9 and TRBJ1-6; TRBD1 might be the D (5 bases). The CDR3 runs 15 residues. Trimming took off 3 bases at V and 7 bases at J, with 13 bases between the two ends. Germline values: CDR1 SEHNR, CDR2 FQNEAQ (reference sequence). CDR3 in DNA: TGTGCCAGCAGCTTTGAGGGGTCGGGGAATTCACCCCTCCACTTT. It encodes CASSFEGSGNSPLHF.

The rearrangement joins TRBV7-2 to TRBJ2-7, with a possible D match to TRBD2 (6 bases). The CDR3 runs to 15 residues. The germline CDR1 and CDR2 sequences are SGHTA and FQGNSA. Trimming left V 2 bases short and J 2 bases short, with 13 bases between. The CDR3 nucleotides are TGTGCCAGCAGCTTATCTTATGGGGGGACCTACGAGCAGTACTTC. Its translation is CASSLSYGGTYEQYF. The whole variable domain, filled in from reference TRBV7-2 and TRBJ2-7, reads GAGVSQSPSNKVTEKGKDVELRCDPISGHTALYWYRQSLGQGLEFLIYFQGNSAPDKSGLPSDRFSAERTGGSVSTLTIQRTQQEDSAVYLCASSLSYGGTYEQYFGPGTRLTVT.

CDR3 nucleotides: TGTGCCAGTAGTATAAGACAGGGCAATCAGCCCCAGCATTTT. Encoded protein: CASSIRQGNQPQHF. This rearrangement joins TRBV19 to TRBJ1-5, with a tentative D call TRBD1 (6 bases). The V and J ends lost 2 bases and 2 bases respectively, with 7 bases between them. This CDR3 has 14 residues. CDR1 and CDR2 from the germline V gene are LNHDA and SQIVND (reference sequence). Using reference TRBV19 and TRBJ1-5 for the parts outside the CDR3, the full variable domain is DGGITQSPKYLFRKEGQNVTLSCEQNLNHDAMYWYRQDPGQGLRLIYYSQIVNDFQKGDIAEGYSVSREKKESFPLTVTSAQKNPTAFYLCASSIRQGNQPQHFGDGTRLSIL.

V usage is TRBV5-1 and J usage is TRBJ2-3; TRBD2 agrees at 7 bases. This CDR3 is 13 amino acids long. Germline V gene lookup returns CDR1 SGHRS and CDR2 YFSETQ. Trimming cost V 7 bases and J 1 base; bases outside gene matches: 3. The CDR3 region has the DNA TGCGCCAGCGGGGCGGGGGGCACAGATACGCAGTATTTT. Its translation is CASGAGGTDTQYF.

The chain employs TRBV28 and TRBJ2-7, with 7 bases lining up with TRBD1. CDR1 is MDHEN and CDR2 is SYDVKM in the germline V gene. The V segment lost 5 bases and the J segment 3 bases; nucleotides outside the gene matches: 1. This CDR3 contains 12 residues. CDR3 in amino acids: CASSRTGYEQYF. CDR3 nucleotide sequence: TGTGCCAGCAGTCGGACAGGCTACGAGCAGTACTTC.

The J gene is TRBJ2-6, the V gene TRBV5-4; no clear D. Germline CDR1 is SGHNT and CDR2 is YYREEE (reference sequence). The CDR3 sequence is 15 residues long. Trimming took 3 bases from V and 3 from J, leaving 10 bases between them. The CDR3 DNA is TGTGCCAGCAGCTCGGAGTTGAGTGGGGCCAACGTCCTGACTTTC. Its protein is CASSSELSGANVLTF.

The CDR3 is CASSPGQGTQPQHF. CDR3 in DNA: TGTGCCAGCAGTCCGGGACAGGGGACTCAGCCCCAGCATTTT. The chain carries TRBV6-6 and TRBJ1-5, with TRBD1 identical over 10 bases. The length of the CDR3 is 14 residues. V was clipped by 5 bases and J by 6 bases; unmatched bases: 4. CDR1 is MNHNY, CDR2 SVGAGI, per germline (reference sequence).

The rearrangement joins TRBV7-8 to TRBJ1-1; 7 bases are a match to TRBD1. This CDR3 has 14 residues. J was trimmed by 4 bases and V by 5 bases; bases with no gene match: 7. Germline V lookup: CDR1 SGHVS, CDR2 FQNEAQ. The CDR3 DNA reads as TGTGCCAGCAGCCAGGGGGGCCCGGGCACTGAAGCTTTCTTT. Its translation is CASSQGGPGTEAFF.

V gene TRBV9 combines with J gene TRBJ2-1, with TRBD1 identical over 10 bases. The trim removed 5 bases at V and 8 bases at J, leaving 13 bases unmatched. This CDR3 is built from 16 residues. Germline V CDR1 and CDR2: SGDLS, YYNGEE. The CDR3 DNA reads TGTGCCAGCAGTCCCCTTGGGACAGGGGTTTTGGATGAGCAGTTCTTC. This encodes CASSPLGTGVLDEQFF. The full variable domain, completed using reference TRBV9 and TRBJ2-1, is DSGVTQTPKHLITATGQRVTLRCSPRSGDLSVYWYQQSLDQGLQFLIQYYNGEERAKGNILERFSAQQFPDLHSELNLSSLELGDSALYFCASSPLGTGVLDEQFFGPGTRLTVL.

V and J are TRBV7-9 and TRBJ1-5; the D gene is possibly TRBD1 (5 bases). CDR3 length equals 14 residues. The germline gives CDR1 SEHNR, CDR2 FQNEAQ (reference sequence). V lost 5 bases, J lost 4 bases, and 12 bases lay in between. For the CDR3, the DNA is TGTGCCAGCAGCCCTGGGACGTCAAATCAGCCCCAGCATTTT. Its protein is CASSPGTSNQPQHF. Full variable domain (rest looked up from reference TRBV7-9 and TRBJ1-5): DTGVSQNPRHKITKRGQNVTFRCDPISEHNRLYWYRQTLGQGPEFLTYFQNEAQLEKSRLLSDRFSAERPKGSFSTLEIQRTEQGDSAMYLCASSPGTSNQPQHFGDGTRLSIL.

This chain joins TRBV5-4 and TRBJ1-3, with D possibly matching TRBD1 (6 bases). Germline CDR1 SGHNT, CDR2 YYREEE (reference sequence). V lost 2 bases, J lost 3 bases, and 15 bases lay in between. This CDR3 spans 16 amino acids. CDR3 sequence reads: CASSFRGPIFGNTIYF. The CDR3 region has the DNA TGTGCCAGCAGCTTCAGGGGACCTATCTTTGGAAACACCATATATTTT.

The chain couples TRBV28 to TRBJ1-4; maybe TRBD1 (6 bases). Trimming stripped 5 bases from V and 0 bases from J, with 22 bases between. Germline CDR1 reads MDHEN; CDR2 reads SYDVKM. CDR3 size: 19 residues. The CDR3 protein is CASSTKTGQPVATNEKLFF. The CDR3 DNA sequence: TGTGCCAGCAGTACCAAAACCGGACAGCCTGTTGCAACTAATGAAAAACTGTTTTTT.

This rearrangement joins TRBV7-9 to TRBJ1-5; D gene ambiguous. Looked up from germline, CDR1 is SEHNR and CDR2 is FQNEAQ (reference sequence). Trimming stripped 4 bases from V and 5 bases from J, with 6 bases between. This CDR3 comprises 12 residues. The CDR3, as DNA: TGTGCCAGCAGCTCACGGGATCAGCCCCAGCATTTT. Its protein is CASSSRDQPQHF.